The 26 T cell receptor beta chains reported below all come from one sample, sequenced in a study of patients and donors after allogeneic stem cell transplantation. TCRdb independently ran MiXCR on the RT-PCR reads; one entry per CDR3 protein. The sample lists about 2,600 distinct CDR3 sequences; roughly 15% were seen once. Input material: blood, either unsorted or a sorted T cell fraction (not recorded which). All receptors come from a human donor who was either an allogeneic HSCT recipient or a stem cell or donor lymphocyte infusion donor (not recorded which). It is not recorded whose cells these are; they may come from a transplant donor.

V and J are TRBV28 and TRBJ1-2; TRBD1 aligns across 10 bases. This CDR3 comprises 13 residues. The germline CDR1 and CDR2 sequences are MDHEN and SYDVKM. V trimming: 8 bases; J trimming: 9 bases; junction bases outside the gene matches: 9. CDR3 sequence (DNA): TGTGCCAGCGTGGGACAGGGGTTTGTGAGCTACACCTTC. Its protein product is CASVGQGFVSYTF.

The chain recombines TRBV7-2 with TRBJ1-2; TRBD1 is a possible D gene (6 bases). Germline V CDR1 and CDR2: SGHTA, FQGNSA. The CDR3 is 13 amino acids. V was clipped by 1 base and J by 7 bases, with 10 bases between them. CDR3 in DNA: TGTGCCAGCAGCTTAGGTCAGGGGTTTGGCTACACCTTC. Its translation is CASSLGQGFGYTF.

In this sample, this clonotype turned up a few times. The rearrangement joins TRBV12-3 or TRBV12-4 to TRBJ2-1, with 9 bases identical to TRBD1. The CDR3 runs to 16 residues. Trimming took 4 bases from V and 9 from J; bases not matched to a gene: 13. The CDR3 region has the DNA TGTGCCAGCAGTTCCCCCCGGACAGGGGAAGTGAGTGAGCAGTTCTTC. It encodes CASSSPRTGEVSEQFF.

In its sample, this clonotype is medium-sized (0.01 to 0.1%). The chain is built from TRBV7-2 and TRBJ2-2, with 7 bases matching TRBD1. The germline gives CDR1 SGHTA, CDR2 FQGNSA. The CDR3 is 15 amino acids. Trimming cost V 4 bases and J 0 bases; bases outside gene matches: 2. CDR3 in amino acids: CASSWGQPNTGELFF. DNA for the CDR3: TGTGCCAGCAGCTGGGGACAGCCGAACACCGGGGAGCTGTTTTTT. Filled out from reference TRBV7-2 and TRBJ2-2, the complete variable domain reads GAGVSQSPSNKVTEKGKDVELRCDPISGHTALYWYRQSLGQGLEFLIYFQGNSAPDKSGLPSDRFSAERTGGSVSTLTIQRTQQEDSAVYLCASSWGQPNTGELFFGEGSRLTVL.

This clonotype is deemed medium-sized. The DNA of the CDR3 is TGCAGCGTTGAGAGGGAAGAGACCCAGTACTTC. Protein: CSVEREETQYF. This chain connects TRBV29-1 to TRBJ2-5; D is perhaps TRBD2 (5 bases). Germline-derived CDR1 and CDR2 are SQVTM and ANQGSEA. The CDR3 has 11 residues. V was pared by 3 bases and J by 3 bases, with 5 bases between.

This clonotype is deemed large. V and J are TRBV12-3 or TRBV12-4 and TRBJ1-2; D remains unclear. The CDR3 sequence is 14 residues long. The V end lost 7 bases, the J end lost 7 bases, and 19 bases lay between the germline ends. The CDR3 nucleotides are TGTGCCAGCAAGGCCGCCAGTGGGCGGCGTGGCTACACCTTC. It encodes CASKAASGRRGYTF.

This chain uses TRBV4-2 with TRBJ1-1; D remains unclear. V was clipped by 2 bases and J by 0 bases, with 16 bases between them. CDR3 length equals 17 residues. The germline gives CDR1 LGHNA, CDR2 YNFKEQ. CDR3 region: CASSQNGFFSMNTEAFF. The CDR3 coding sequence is TGTGCCAGCAGCCAAAATGGATTTTTTTCTATGAACACTGAAGCTTTCTTT.

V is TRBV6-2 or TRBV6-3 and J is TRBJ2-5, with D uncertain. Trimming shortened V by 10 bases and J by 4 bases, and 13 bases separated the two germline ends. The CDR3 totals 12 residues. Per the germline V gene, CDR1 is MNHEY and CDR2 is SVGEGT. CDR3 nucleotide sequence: TGTGCCACCTCCACGTGGCGAGAGACCCAGTACTTC. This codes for CATSTWRETQYF.

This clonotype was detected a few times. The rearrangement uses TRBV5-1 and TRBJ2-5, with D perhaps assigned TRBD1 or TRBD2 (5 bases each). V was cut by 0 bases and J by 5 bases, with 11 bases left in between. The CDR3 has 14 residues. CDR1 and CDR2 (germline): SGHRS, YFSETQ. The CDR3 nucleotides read TGCGCCAGCAGCTTGGGAGGGGTCCAGGAGACCCAGTACTTC. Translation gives CASSLGGVQETQYF.

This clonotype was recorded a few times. CDR3 in DNA: TGTGCCATCAGGGTGACTAGCGGGAGAACAGATACGCAGTATTTT. The encoded protein is CAIRVTSGRTDTQYF. The chain is built from TRBV10-3 and TRBJ2-3; TRBD2 matches at 12 bases. The J segment lost 3 bases and the V segment lost 6 bases, leaving 4 bases of the junction unmatched. In germline, CDR1 is ENHRY, CDR2 SYGVKD. CDR3 length: 15 amino acids.

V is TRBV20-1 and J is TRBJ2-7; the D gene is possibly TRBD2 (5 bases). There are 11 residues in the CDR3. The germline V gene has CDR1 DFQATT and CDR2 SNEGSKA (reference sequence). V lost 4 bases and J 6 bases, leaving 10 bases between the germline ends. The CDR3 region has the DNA TGCAGTGCTAACGGACTCCGCGAGCAGTACTTC. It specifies CSANGLREQYF.

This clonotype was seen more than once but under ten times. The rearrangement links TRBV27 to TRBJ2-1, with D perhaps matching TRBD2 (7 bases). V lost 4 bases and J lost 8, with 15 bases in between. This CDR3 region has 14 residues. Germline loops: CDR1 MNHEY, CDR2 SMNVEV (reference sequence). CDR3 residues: CASSWGGLSDEQFF. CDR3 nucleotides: TGTGCCAGCAGTTGGGGGGGGCTGTCGGATGAGCAGTTCTTC.

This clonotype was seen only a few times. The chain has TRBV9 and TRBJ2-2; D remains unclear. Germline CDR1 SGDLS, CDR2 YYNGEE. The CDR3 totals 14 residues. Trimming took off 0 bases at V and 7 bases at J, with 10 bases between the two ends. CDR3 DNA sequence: TGTGCCAGCAGCGTAGGTAGTTTGAACGGGGAGCTGTTTTTT. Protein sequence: CASSVGSLNGELFF.

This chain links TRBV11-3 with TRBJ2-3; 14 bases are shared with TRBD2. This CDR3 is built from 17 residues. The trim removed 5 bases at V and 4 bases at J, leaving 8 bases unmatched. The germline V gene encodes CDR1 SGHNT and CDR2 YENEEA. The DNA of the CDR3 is TGTGCCAGCAGCCCGGGACTAGCGGGAGCCTCGGCAGATACGCAGTATTTT. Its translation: CASSPGLAGASADTQYF.

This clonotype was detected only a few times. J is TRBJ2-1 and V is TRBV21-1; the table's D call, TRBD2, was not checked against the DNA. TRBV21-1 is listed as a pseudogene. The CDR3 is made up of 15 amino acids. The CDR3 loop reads CASSKRLAGNNEQFF. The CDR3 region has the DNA TGTGCCAGCAGCAAGAGACTAGCGGGGAACAATGAGCAGTTCTTC.

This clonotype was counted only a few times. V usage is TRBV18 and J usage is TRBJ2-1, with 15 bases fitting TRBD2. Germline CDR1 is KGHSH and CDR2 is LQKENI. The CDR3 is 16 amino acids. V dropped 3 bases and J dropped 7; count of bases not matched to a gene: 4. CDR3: CASSPGTSGRRNEQFF. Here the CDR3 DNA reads TGTGCCAGCTCACCCGGGACTAGCGGGAGGAGAAATGAGCAGTTCTTC. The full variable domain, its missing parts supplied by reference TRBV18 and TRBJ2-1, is NAGVMQNPRHLVRRRGQEARLRCSPMKGHSHVYWYRQLPEEGLKFMVYLQKENIIDESGMPKERFSAEFPKEGPSILRIQQVVRGDSAAYFCASSPGTSGRRNEQFFGPGTRLTVL.

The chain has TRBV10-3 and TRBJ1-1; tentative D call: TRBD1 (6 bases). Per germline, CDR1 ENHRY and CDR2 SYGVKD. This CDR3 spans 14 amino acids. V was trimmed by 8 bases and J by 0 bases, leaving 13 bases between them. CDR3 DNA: TGTGCCATCCACGGGGGACACTTGAACACTGAAGCTTTCTTT. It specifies CAIHGGHLNTEAFF.

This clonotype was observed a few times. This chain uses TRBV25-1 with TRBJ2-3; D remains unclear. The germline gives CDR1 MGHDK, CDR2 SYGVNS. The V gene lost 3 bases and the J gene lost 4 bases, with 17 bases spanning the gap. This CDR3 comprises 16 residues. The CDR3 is CASSDGPVTGADTQYF. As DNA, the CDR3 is TGTGCCAGCAGTGACGGGCCTGTTACTGGGGCAGATACGCAGTATTTT.

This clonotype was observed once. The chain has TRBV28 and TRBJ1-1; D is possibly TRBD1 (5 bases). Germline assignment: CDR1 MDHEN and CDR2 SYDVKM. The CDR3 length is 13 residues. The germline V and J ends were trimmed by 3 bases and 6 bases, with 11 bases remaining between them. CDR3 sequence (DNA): TGTGCCAGCAGTTTGGTCCGGGGCTCTGAAGCTTTCTTT. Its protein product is CASSLVRGSEAFF.

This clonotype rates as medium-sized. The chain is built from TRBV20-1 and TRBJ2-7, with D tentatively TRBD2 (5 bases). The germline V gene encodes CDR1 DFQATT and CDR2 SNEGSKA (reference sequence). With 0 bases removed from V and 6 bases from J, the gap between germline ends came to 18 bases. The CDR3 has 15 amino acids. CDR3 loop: CSARDLTKESSEQYF. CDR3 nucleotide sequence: TGCAGTGCTAGAGATCTGACTAAAGAATCGAGCGAGCAGTACTTC.

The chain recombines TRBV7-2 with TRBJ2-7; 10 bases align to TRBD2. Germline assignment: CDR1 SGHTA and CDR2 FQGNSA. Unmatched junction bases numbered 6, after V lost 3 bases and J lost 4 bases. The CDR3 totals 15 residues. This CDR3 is CASSLGRLAGYEQYF. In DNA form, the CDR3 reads TGTGCCAGCAGCTTGGGCCGACTAGCGGGTTACGAGCAGTACTTC.

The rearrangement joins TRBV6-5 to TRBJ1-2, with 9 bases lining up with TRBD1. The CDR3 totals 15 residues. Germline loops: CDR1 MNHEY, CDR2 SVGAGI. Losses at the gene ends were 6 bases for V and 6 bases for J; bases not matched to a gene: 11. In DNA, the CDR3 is TGTGCCAGCAGACTCACAGGGGGCGCGCGGGATGGCTACACCTTC. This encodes CASRLTGGARDGYTF.

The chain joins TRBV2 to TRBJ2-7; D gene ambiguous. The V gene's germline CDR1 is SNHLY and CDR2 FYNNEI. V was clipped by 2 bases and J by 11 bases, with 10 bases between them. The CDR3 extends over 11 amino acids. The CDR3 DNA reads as TGTGCCAGCAGTGAAACTCTCGCGGAGTACTTC. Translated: CASSETLAEYF. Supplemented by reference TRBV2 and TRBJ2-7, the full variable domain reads EPEVTQTPSHQVTQMGQEVILRCVPISNHLYFYWYRQILGQKVEFLVSFYNNEISEKSEIFDDQFSVERPDGSNFTLKIRSTKLEDSAMYFCASSETLAEYFGPGTRLTVT.

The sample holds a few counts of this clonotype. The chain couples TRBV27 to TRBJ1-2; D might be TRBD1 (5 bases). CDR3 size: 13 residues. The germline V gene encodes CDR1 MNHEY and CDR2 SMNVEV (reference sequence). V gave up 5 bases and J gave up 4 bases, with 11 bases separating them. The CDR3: CASSPGLGYGYTF. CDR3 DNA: TGTGCCAGCAGTCCGGGACTGGGCTATGGCTACACCTTC.

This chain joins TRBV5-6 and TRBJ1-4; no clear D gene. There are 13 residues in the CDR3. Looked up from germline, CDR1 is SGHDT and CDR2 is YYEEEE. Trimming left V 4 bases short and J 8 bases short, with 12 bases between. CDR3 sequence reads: CASSTRVREKLFF. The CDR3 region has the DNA TGTGCCAGCAGCACCCGGGTCCGAGAAAAACTGTTTTTT.

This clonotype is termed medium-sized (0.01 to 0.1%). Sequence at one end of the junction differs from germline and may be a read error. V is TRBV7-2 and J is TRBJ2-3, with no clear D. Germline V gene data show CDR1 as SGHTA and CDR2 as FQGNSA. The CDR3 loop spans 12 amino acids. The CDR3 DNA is TGTGCCAGCAGCTCACTCGGAAGGGCAGTGGATTTT. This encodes CASSSLGRAVDF. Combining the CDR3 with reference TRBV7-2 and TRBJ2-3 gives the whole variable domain GAGVSQSPSNKVTEKGKDVELRCDPISGHTALYWYRQSLGQGLEFLIYFQGNSAPDKSGLPSDRFSAERTGGSVSTLTIQRTQQEDSAVYLCASSSLGRAVDFGPGTRLTVL.